These T cell receptor beta chains were read from a single sample in a study of CD4+ T cells in melanoma. Clones were sequenced by immunoSEQ multiplex PCR, and TCRdb holds only the in-frame ones, with some missing. The sample records about 50,000 clones, nearly 90% being singletons. The sequenced sample was peripheral blood. Every receptor here comes from a human donor with melanoma. Both conserved end residues are part of each CDR3. The D gene is left open where the match is weak. Not every row has a clone size; where given, it reads once, few, many or a size class.

d_call j_call v_call clone_size cdr3_aa cdr3_nt
TRBD2 TRBJ2-1 TRBV11-3 - CASSRGLAGDTRQFF TGTGCCAGCAGCCGGGGACTAGCGGGGGATACTAGGCAGTTCTTC
TRBD1 TRBJ2-3 TRBV7-2 - CASAEQGGTDTQYF TGTGCCAGCGCTGAGCAGGGGGGCACAGATACGCAGTATTTT
TRBD2 TRBJ2-5 TRBV11-2 - CASSLGRGQETQYF TGTGCCAGCAGCCTTGGGAGGGGACAAGAGACCCAGTACTTC
- TRBJ1-2 TRBV20-1 - CSARAGDGYTF TGCAGTGCCAGGGCAGGAGATGGCTACACCTTC
- TRBJ1-2 TRBV21-1 - CASSKEAGTEDGYTF TGTGCCAGCAGCAAAGAGGCGGGAACCGAGGATGGCTACACCTTC
- TRBJ2-7 TRBV7-9 - CAITPGPSYEQYF TGTGCCATCACCCCAGGGCCCTCCTACGAGCAGTACTTC
- TRBJ1-2 TRBV6-6 - CASSVQKEGYGYTF TGTGCCAGCAGTGTACAGAAGGAGGGCTATGGCTACACCTTC
- TRBJ1-3 TRBV6-1 - CASRRQASGNTIYF TGTGCCAGCAGAAGACAGGCCTCTGGAAACACCATATATTTT
- TRBJ1-2 TRBV4-1 - CASSSPSVYGYTF TGCGCCAGCAGCTCCCCCTCCGTTTATGGCTACACCTTC
- TRBJ2-2 TRBV2 - CARERQSNTGELFF TGTGCCAGGGAGAGACAGTCGAACACCGGGGAGCTGTTTTTT
- TRBJ1-5 TRBV5-6 - CASSWGWGQPQHF TGTGCCAGCAGCTGGGGTTGGGGACAGCCCCAGCATTTT
- TRBJ1-1 TRBV11-2 - CASSLLVRTEAFF TGTGCCAGCAGCTTATTAGTCAGGACTGAAGCTTTCTTT
TRBD1 TRBJ1-6 TRBV10-3 - CAISEGTVASPLHF TGTGCCATCAGTGAGGGGACAGTCGCTTCACCCCTCCACTTT
- TRBJ2-2 TRBV11-1 - CASSLTQANTGELFF TGTGCCAGCAGCTTAACCCAGGCTAACACCGGGGAGCTGTTTTTT
- TRBJ1-3 TRBV7-3 - CASSPGNSGNTIYF TGTGCCAGCAGCCCGGGCAACTCTGGAAACACCATATATTTT
TRBD2 TRBJ2-3 TRBV5-4 - CASRTSGGSTDTQYF TGTGCCAGCAGGACTAGCGGGGGTAGCACAGATACGCAGTATTTT
- TRBJ1-1 TRBV20-1 - CSAVKGDAFF TGCAGTGCCGTTAAGGGGGACGCTTTCTTT
- TRBJ1-4 TRBV29-1 - CSVEPRSSGEKLFF TGCAGCGTTGAACCCCGGTCTTCTGGCGAAAAACTGTTTTTT
- TRBJ2-1 TRBV13 - CASSFGYNEQFF TGTGCCAGCAGCTTCGGCTACAATGAGCAGTTCTTC
TRBD2 TRBJ2-1 TRBV6-1 once CASRGGGSSNEQFF TGTGCCAGCAGAGGCGGGGGGTCCTCCAATGAGCAGTTCTTC
- TRBJ2-5 TRBV27 - CASSLYGAGETQYF TGTGCCAGCAGTTTATATGGCGCGGGAGAGACCCAGTACTTC
- TRBJ1-5 TRBV27 - CASSLPGYQHF TGTGCCAGCAGTTTACCAGGGTACCAGCATTTT
TRBD1 TRBJ1-4 TRBV30 - CAWAKGTGDEKLFF TGTGCCTGGGCAAAAGGGACAGGGGATGAAAAACTGTTTTTT
- TRBJ2-7 TRBV5-1 - CASSLGTATGTYEQYF TGCGCCAGCAGCCTGGGTACTGCCACAGGAACCTACGAGCAGTACTTC
- TRBJ2-1 TRBV7-3 once CASSLDPGGGERSYNEQFF TGTGCCAGCAGCTTAGACCCAGGAGGGGGTGAGAGGTCCTACAATGAGCAGTTCTTC
TRBD1 TRBJ1-4 TRBV5-1 - CASSVGTGDEKLFF TGCGCCAGCAGCGTGGGGACAGGGGATGAAAAACTGTTTTTT
- TRBJ2-7 TRBV6-5 once CASSYSPYEQYF TGTGCCAGCAGTTACTCACCCTACGAGCAGTACTTC
- TRBJ2-2 TRBV28 - CASSFVGELFF TGTGCCAGCAGTTTTGTAGGGGAGCTGTTTTTT
- TRBJ2-5 TRBV12-2 - CASRLVPAGQETQYF TGTGCAAGTCGCTTAGTGCCAGCGGGCCAAGAGACCCAGTACTTC
TRBD1 TRBJ1-5 TRBV27 - CASSTLSGGPQHF TGTGCCAGCAGTACCCTATCAGGGGGCCCCCAGCATTTT
- TRBJ2-3 TRBV10-1 - CASSIGSRDTQYF TGCGCCAGCAGTATAGGGTCGCGGGATACGCAGTATTTT
- TRBJ2-7 TRBV7-9 - CASSLVGGSPLSYEQYF TGTGCCAGCAGCTTAGTTGGCGGGTCCCCGTTGAGTTACGAGCAGTACTTC
- TRBJ1-6 TRBV7-9 - CASSLTVFNSPLHF TGTGCCAGCAGCCTAACAGTTTTCAATTCACCCCTCCACTTT
TRBD2 TRBJ2-7 TRBV6-6 - CASCNPTSEVYF TGTGCCAGCTGTAATCCGACTAGCGAGGTGTACTTC
TRBD2 TRBJ2-2 TRBV6-6 - CASSLAGGDTGELFF TGTGCCAGCAGTTTAGCGGGGGGCGACACCGGGGAGCTGTTTTTT
- TRBJ2-1 TRBV27 - CASGVQGSYEQFF TGTGCCAGCGGTGTACAGGGTTCCTATGAGCAGTTCTTC
- TRBJ1-6 TRBV5-4 once CASSLSFGRSSYNSPLHF TGTGCCAGCAGCCTGTCCTTTGGAAGGAGCTCCTATAATTCACCCCTCCACTTT
- TRBJ2-7 TRBV5-1 - CASSLQGPGDYEQYF TGCGCCAGCAGCTTGCAGGGGCCGGGGGACTACGAGCAGTACTTC
- TRBJ1-2 TRBV19 - CASRSQENYGYTF TGTGCCAGTAGGTCGCAGGAAAACTATGGCTACACCTTC
- TRBJ1-2 TRBV28 - CASSLSRMAYGYTF TGTGCCAGCAGTTTATCCCGCATGGCCTATGGCTACACCTTC
- TRBJ1-2 TRBV9 - CASSVEQGLYGYTF TGTGCCAGCAGCGTAGAACAGGGCCTCTATGGCTACACCTTC
- TRBJ2-3 TRBV5-1 - CASFRNTGTTDTQYF TGCGCCAGCTTCAGAAACACAGGGACGACAGATACGCAGTATTTT
- TRBJ1-1 TRBV18 - CASSPPGNTEAFF TGTGCCAGCTCACCACCAGGGAACACTGAAGCTTTCTTT
- TRBJ2-7 TRBV7-2 - CASSFGQGWSAYEQYF TGTGCCAGCAGCTTTGGTCAGGGGTGGTCGGCCTACGAGCAGTACTTC
TRBD1 TRBJ1-2 TRBV7-2 - CASSHGTASLGGYTF TGTGCCAGCAGCCACGGGACAGCCTCTCTCGGTGGCTACACCTTC
- TRBJ2-1 TRBV28 - CASSLWPSEQFF TGTGCCAGCAGTTTATGGCCCTCTGAGCAGTTCTTC
- TRBJ1-1 TRBV10-3 - CAISGRGAGANTEAFF TGTGCCATCAGTGGGCGCGGGGCAGGGGCTAACACTGAAGCTTTCTTT
- TRBJ1-6 TRBV28 few CASSLALGRSPLHF TGTGCCAGCAGTCTGGCCCTGGGCAGATCACCCCTCCACTTT
- TRBJ2-1 TRBV2 - CASKPMGNEQFF TGTGCCAGCAAACCCATGGGTAATGAGCAGTTCTTC
TRBD2 TRBJ2-5 TRBV7-2 - CASSLEWGGETQYF TGTGCCAGCAGCTTAGAGTGGGGAGGGGAGACCCAGTACTTC
TRBD1 TRBJ2-2 TRBV28 - CASSFPDRAGELFF TGTGCCAGCAGTTTCCCGGACAGGGCCGGGGAGCTGTTTTTT
- TRBJ2-3 TRBV7-7 - CASSLGGPSTDTQYF TGTGCTAGCAGCTTAGGGGGGCCCAGCACAGATACGCAGTATTTT
- TRBJ1-5 TRBV21-1 - CASSKAIVSNQPQHF TGTGCCAGCAGCAAAGCGATCGTTAGCAATCAGCCCCAGCATTTT